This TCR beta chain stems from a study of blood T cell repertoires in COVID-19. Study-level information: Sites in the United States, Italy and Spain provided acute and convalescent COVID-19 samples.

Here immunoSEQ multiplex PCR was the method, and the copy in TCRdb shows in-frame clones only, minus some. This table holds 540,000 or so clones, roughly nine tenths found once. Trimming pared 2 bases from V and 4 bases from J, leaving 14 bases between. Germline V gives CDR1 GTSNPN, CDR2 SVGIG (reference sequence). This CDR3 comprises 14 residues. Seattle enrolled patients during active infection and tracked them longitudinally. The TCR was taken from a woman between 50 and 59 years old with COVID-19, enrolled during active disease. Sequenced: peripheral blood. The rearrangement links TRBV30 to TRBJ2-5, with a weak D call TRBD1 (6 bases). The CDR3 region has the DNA TGTGCCTGGAGTCCCACCCAGGGGTTAGAGACCCAGTACTTC. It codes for CAWSPTQGLETQYF.